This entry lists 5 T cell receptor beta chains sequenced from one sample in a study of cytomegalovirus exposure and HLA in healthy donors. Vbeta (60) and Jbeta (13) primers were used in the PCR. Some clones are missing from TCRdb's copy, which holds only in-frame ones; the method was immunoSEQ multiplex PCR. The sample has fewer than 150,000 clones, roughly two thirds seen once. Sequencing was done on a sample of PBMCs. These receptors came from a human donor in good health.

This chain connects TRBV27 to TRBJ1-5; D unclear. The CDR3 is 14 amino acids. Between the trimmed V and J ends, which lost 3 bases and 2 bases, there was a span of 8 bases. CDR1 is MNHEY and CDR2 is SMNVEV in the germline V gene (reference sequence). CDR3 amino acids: CASSFGAGNQPQHF. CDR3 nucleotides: TGTGCCAGCAGTTTTGGTGCGGGCAATCAGCCCCAGCATTTT.

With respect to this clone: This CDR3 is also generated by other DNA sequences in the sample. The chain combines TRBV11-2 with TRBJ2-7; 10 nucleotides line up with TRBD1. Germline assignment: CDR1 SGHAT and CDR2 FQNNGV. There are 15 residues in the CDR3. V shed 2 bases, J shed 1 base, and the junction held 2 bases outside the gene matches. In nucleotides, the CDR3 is TGTGCCAGCAGCTTACGGGACAGGGGATCCTACGAGCAGTACTTC. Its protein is CASSLRDRGSYEQYF.

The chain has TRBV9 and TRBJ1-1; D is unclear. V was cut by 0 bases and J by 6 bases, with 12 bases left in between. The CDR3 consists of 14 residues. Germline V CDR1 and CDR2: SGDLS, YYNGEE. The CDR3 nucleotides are TGTGCCAGCAGCGTAGTGGAGGGAGTGGCTGAAGCTTTCTTT. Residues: CASSVVEGVAEAFF. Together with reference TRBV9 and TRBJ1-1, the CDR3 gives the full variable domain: DSGVTQTPKHLITATGQRVTLRCSPRSGDLSVYWYQQSLDQGLQFLIQYYNGEERAKGNILERFSAQQFPDLHSELNLSSLELGDSALYFCASSVVEGVAEAFFGQGTRLTVV.

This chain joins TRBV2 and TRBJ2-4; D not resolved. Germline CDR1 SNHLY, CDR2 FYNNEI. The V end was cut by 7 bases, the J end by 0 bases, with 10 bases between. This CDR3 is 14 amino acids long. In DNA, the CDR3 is TGTGCCAGCAAGCAGGCCCGAGCCAAAAACATTCAGTACTTC. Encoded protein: CASKQARAKNIQYF.

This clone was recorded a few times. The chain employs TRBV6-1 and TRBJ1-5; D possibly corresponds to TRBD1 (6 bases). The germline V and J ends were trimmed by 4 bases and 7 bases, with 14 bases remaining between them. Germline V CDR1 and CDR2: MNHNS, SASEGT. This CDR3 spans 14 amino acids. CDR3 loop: CASSAPRGGQPQHF. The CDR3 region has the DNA TGTGCCAGCAGTGCCCCCAGGGGTGGGCAGCCCCAGCATTTT.